Included here is one T cell receptor beta chain sequence, with context. What this receptor recognizes is not known. No clone much larger than this one lies a single base away; base qualities are absent. The record originates from a study of T cell responses to AZD1222 COVID-19 vaccine listed by TCRdb under 2021. Broadly, across the study: TCR sequencing covered fewer than 250 trial participants: 200 to 220 given two doses of AZD1222 and 26 given two doses of MenACWY control vaccine. Trial participants were enrolled into age subgroups of 18-55, 56-69 and 70-plus years, which contained about 150, 27 and 61 TCR-sequenced participants, respectively.

The meaning of the sample's time point label: about 28 days (+/-7) after the second vaccine dose. Because spike-specific TCR depth and breadth did not differ between the two schedules, AZD1222 recipients who got a second dose at roughly 4 weeks were pooled with those who got a second dose at roughly 12 weeks. Vaccinee samples came from UK trials COV001 and COV002, including a single-blind randomized controlled phase 2/3 trial of AZD1222 (ChAdOx1 nCoV-19) in healthy adults. For TCRbeta chain sequencing, PBMC samples were collected from trial participants at day 0 and at day 28 after the second dose. Results the study describes overall, beyond this receptor: No day 14 peak-response samples were available, so repertoires were characterized only after the peak T cell response. In the small 56-69-year group, the increase in depth fell short of significance, most likely because of low power. Conclusions about previously exposed vaccinees are limited because only six or seven AZD1222 recipients were SARS-CoV-2 seropositive at baseline. After two AZD1222 doses, spike-specific TCR breadth and depth were significantly higher than at day 0 and than in MenACWY recipients. Participants were mostly white British, with more females than males. The authors suggested clonal diversity may have been underestimated. Nearly half of unique spike-specific TCRs reportedly recognized epitopes outside regions mutated in the B.1.351 and B.1.1.7 variants. The whole spike protein was spanned by vaccine-associated CD4 TCRs, and dominant responses were seen in regions 160-218 and 743-854.

The CDR3 regions of human TCRbeta chains were analyzed by immunosequencing. As for how the authors treated the data: Repertoire TCRs were matched against a reference library of SARS-CoV-2-specific TCRs generated with the MIRA antigen-specificity platform. Breadth was defined as the fraction of unique TCRs that were SARS-CoV-2-associated, and depth was defined as the fraction of total T cells that were SARS-CoV-2-associated. Using the MIRA data, each spike-specific TCR was mapped to the spike region that the TCR reacts to and placed in a CD4 or CD8 class. Log10-transformed breadth and depth values were compared by one-way ANOVA with Sidak's multiple comparisons tests. TCRdb took this table from immuneACCESS and kept in-frame rearrangements with V and J called. Such tables lack part of the clones; where checked against another copy, unresolved V genes explain under half of the gap, and the rest is unexplained. D and trimming were read from the DNA, whereas the V and J calls and clone size are those reported in that table. Here the sample has about 130,000 clones; roughly nine tenths occur a single time. Approximately 8.8% of the sample comes from the top ten.

This sample comprised peripheral blood, obtained 28 days after the second AZD1222 dose. The source is an adult who received the AZD1222 COVID-19 vaccine.

CDR3 protein: CASSPSGSGETQYF. The nucleotide sequence is TGTGCCAGCTCACCTAGCGGGAGTGGGGAGACCCAGTACTTC. The rearranged chain carries TRBV18 and TRBJ2-5; TRBD2 matches 9 bases in the middle. Including cysteine and phenylalanine, the CDR3 has 14 amino acids. The only DNA kept is the CDR3, 42 bases in frame from the first base. CDR1 and CDR2 (KGHSH, LQKENI) derive from the germline V gene. Trimming removed 3 bases from V and 5 bases from J; the gene matches leave 4 bases unexplained.